The subject of this entry is one T cell receptor beta chain. Its antigen remains unidentified. No per-base quality is available; no much larger clone lies one base away. Library construction relied on the immunoSEQ multiplex PCR assay. Per the source publication's procedure: A statistical classification framework was built to diagnose cytomegalovirus status from the catalog of TCR beta chain sequences. TCRdb carries this immuneACCESS record with in-frame sequences only. Its versions omit some clonotypes, under half of them owing to an unresolved V gene in the studies checked, with the rest unexplained. D and trimming were read from the DNA, whereas the V and J calls and clone size are those reported in that table. The sample table lists over 85,000 clones, 80% to 85% of them with a count of one. The ten largest account for roughly 12% of the sample. The sample comes from a study of cytomegalovirus exposure and HLA in healthy donors (dated by TCRdb to the late 2010s). At the level of the whole study: According to a later analysis, the 120 or so validation repertoires were produced on the same platform as the approximately 620 repertoires of the first cohort. Besides the first cohort of 666 subjects, a separate validation cohort made up of some 110 different subjects was used. To predict cytomegalovirus infection status, the study combined high-throughput TCR immunosequencing, statistical association of individual TCRs with disease status, and machine learning. The study was designed to test whether signatures of past pathogen exposure could be identified by cataloging public T cell receptors.

The donors belonged to the validation cohort of roughly 120 subjects, which was separate from the roughly 670-subject first cohort. Overall study outcomes, separate from this receptor: In vitro tests confirmed that three of the cytomegalovirus-associated TCR beta chains recognize cytomegalovirus antigens. A total of some 180 TCR beta chains were listed by the study as associated with cytomegalovirus. It was suggested by the authors that the approach could potentially be generalized to other disease states and immunological phenotypes. Across donors, most TCR sequences were observed very rarely, whereas some public TCRs were present in many individuals. Of the cluster scores, 85% to 95% were above 0 in a later analysis, which found that TCRs clustered in the first cohort also tended to co-occur in the approximately 120 validation repertoires. The classifier was reported to diagnose cytomegalovirus status with high specificity and sensitivity in both the original cohort and the validation cohort. A later analysis had no HLA typing for the validation cohort, so co-occurrence there was scored across all 110 or so repertoires.

V is pared back by 5 bases and J by 5 bases, with 9 bases lying between the germline termini. There are 13 amino acids in the CDR3, from cysteine to phenylalanine inclusive. Only the CDR3 region is kept as DNA, spanning 39 bases read in frame from base 1. CDR1 and CDR2 (WSHSY, SAAADI) derive from the germline V gene. The origin of this receptor is a woman aged 18-35 years in good health and CMV-seropositive. Material: PBMCs. The rearranged chain carries TRBV10-2 and TRBJ2-2; TRBD2 is a possible D gene, resting on 6 matching bases. The nucleotides are TGCGCCAGCAGTTGGAGCGGGACCGGGGAGCTGTTTTTT. Translated, it reads CASSWSGTGELFF.